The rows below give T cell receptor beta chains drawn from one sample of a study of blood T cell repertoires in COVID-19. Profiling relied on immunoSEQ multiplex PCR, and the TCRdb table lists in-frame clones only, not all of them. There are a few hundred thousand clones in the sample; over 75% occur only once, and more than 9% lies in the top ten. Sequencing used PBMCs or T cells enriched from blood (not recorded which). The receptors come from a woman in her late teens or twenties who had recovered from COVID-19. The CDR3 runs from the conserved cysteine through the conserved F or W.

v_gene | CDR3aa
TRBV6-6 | CASSYSQGELFF
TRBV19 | CASSIGGQGNQPQHF
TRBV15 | CATSMGGGGDTQYF
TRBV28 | CASSVDSPNEKLFF
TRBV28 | CASSLLAGTGELFF
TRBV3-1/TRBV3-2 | CASSQAGVYGYTF
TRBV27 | CASSFFPATGGIYGYTF
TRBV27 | CASRRHSEQYF
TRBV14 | CASSFGQGGLSPLHF
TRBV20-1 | CSASNRNEQFF
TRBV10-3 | CASNGGAENIQYF
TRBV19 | CASSIVSDSLMGQSVHEQFF
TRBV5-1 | CASSLAGGAYEQYF
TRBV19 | CASSQGDYGYTF
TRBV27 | CASSLDSYNEQFF
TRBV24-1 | CATSDLGAGSAGNEQFF
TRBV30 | CAWGDRGADTQYF
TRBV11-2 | CASSPLTGRGYTF
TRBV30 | CAWSEGQRYEQYF